Listed here are 20 T cell receptor beta chains from one sample, sequenced in a study of blood T cell repertoires in COVID-19. The assay was immunoSEQ multiplex PCR, and TCRdb's table has in-frame clones only and misses some. This table holds approximately 120,000 clones, over 75% found once. Sequencing input: peripheral blood. Receptors were obtained from a woman aged 45 to 65 with acute or convalescent COVID-19.

The genes are TRBV5-1 and TRBJ1-5, with D maybe TRBD1 (5 bases). The CDR3 spans 15 residues. Germline V gene sequence: CDR1 SGHRS, CDR2 YFSETQ. V was shortened by 2 bases and J by 4 bases, with 13 bases between the two germline ends. The CDR3, as DNA: TGCGCCAGCAGCTTTCAGGGAAGCCCTAATCAGCCCCAGCATTTT. It encodes CASSFQGSPNQPQHF.

This sequence joins TRBV6-5 and TRBJ1-3, with D maybe TRBD1 (5 bases). This CDR3 has 14 residues. The V gene lost 5 bases and the J gene lost 4 bases, with 12 bases spanning the gap. Looked up from germline, CDR1 is MNHEY and CDR2 is SVGAGI. The CDR3 DNA sequence: TGTGCCAGCAGTAAGGGGATGTCCGGAAACACCATATATTTT. It specifies CASSKGMSGNTIYF.

The chain uses TRBV3-1 (or the pseudogene TRBV3-2) and TRBJ2-3, with 9 nucleotides matching TRBD1. The CDR3 covers 15 residues. Germline-derived CDR1 and CDR2 are LGHDT and YNNKEL (reference sequence). The trim removed 4 bases at V and 6 bases at J, leaving 8 bases unmatched. The CDR3 DNA is TGTGCCAGCAGCCGATGGACAGGGGTCATTGATACGCAGTATTTT. This codes for CASSRWTGVIDTQYF.

This sequence joins TRBV12-5 and TRBJ1-2; 11 bases line up with TRBD1. The CDR3 contains 18 residues. Germline CDR1 is LGHNT and CDR2 is FRNRAP. The V and J ends lost 4 bases and 0 bases, in that order; junction bases with no gene match: 10. The CDR3, as DNA: TGTGCTAGTGGTTCATGGGACAGGGGGAGGTCAGCTAACTATGGCTACACCTTC. It is translated as CASGSWDRGRSANYGYTF.

This clone was counted once. V gene TRBV14 combines with J gene TRBJ2-5, with D tentatively TRBD2 (7 bases). The CDR3 extends over 18 amino acids. The germline V gene has CDR1 SGHDN and CDR2 FVKESK. V dropped 1 base and J dropped 6 bases, with 24 bases sitting between them. The CDR3 is CASSQVGGTTSSWQTQYF. The CDR3 DNA reads TGTGCCAGCAGCCAAGTAGGGGGGACTACCTCATCCTGGCAGACCCAGTACTTC. Complete variable domain (other parts from reference TRBV14 and TRBJ2-5): EAGVTQFPSHSVIEKGQTVTLRCDPISGHDNLYWYRRVMGKEIKFLLHFVKESKQDESGMPNNRFLAERTGGTYSTLKVQPAELEDSGVYFCASSQVGGTTSSWQTQYFGPGTRLLVL.

In its sample, this clone was seen once. J is TRBJ1-1 and V is TRBV7-2; D may be TRBD1 (6 bases). The CDR3 runs to 14 residues. Germline V gives CDR1 SGHTA, CDR2 FQGNSA. Trimming left V 3 bases short and J 1 base short, with 9 bases between. CDR3 nucleotides: TGTGCCAGCAGCTTTTTCAGGGGGAACACTGAAGCTTTCTTT. It translates to CASSFFRGNTEAFF.

The rearrangement uses TRBV18 and TRBJ1-3, with 7 bases fitting TRBD1. With 6 bases clipped from V and 4 bases from J, the junction kept 15 bases outside the gene matches. The CDR3 length is 17 residues. From germline, CDR1 is KGHSH and CDR2 LQKENI. In DNA, the CDR3 is TGTGCCAGCTCGGCCGGGCCGACAGGGTCGGGAGGAAACACCATATATTTT. It encodes CASSAGPTGSGGNTIYF.

This chain joins TRBV6-5 and TRBJ1-5; 11 bases align to TRBD1. V lost 4 bases and J lost 4; bases outside the gene matches: 3. Germline V gene sequence: CDR1 MNHEY, CDR2 SVGAGI. The CDR3 is made up of 15 amino acids. The CDR3 spells CASSFGTGGNQPQHF. The CDR3 DNA reads as TGTGCCAGCAGTTTTGGGACAGGGGGAAATCAGCCCCAGCATTTT.

The chain carries TRBV9 and TRBJ1-2; TRBD1 agrees at 7 bases. The CDR3 covers 21 residues. The junction had 26 bases not matched to a gene; V was cut back by 0 bases and J by 6 bases. The germline V gene has CDR1 SGDLS and CDR2 YYNGEE. CDR3 in DNA: TGTGCCAGCAGCGTAGATCCCTCGGAAGGGGGCCGTGTTGTTAGGGACGATGGCTACACCTTC. This gives the protein CASSVDPSEGGRVVRDDGYTF.

The genes are TRBV12-3 or TRBV12-4 and TRBJ2-2; weak D call: TRBD2 (5 bases). This CDR3 is built from 12 residues. Trimming took off 7 bases at V and 7 bases at J, with 10 bases between the two ends. The CDR3 nucleotides are TGTGCCAGCACCCTGGCGGGCGGGGAGCTGTTTTTT. Protein sequence: CASTLAGGELFF.

The gene calls are TRBV2 and TRBJ1-6; the D is unclear. Trimming took 6 bases from V and 8 from J, leaving 20 bases between them. CDR1 SNHLY and CDR2 FYNNEI come from the germline V gene. This CDR3 contains 16 residues. The CDR3 loop is CASSPESPGVDSPLHF. Written as DNA, the CDR3 is TGTGCCAGCAGCCCTGAGTCCCCAGGTGTGGATTCACCCCTCCACTTT. Full variable domain (missing parts from reference TRBV2 and TRBJ1-6): EPEVTQTPSHQVTQMGQEVILRCVPISNHLYFYWYRQILGQKVEFLVSFYNNEISEKSEIFDDQFSVERPDGSNFTLKIRSTKLEDSAMYFCASSPESPGVDSPLHFGNGTRLTVT.

J is TRBJ2-5 and V is TRBV3-1 (or the pseudogene TRBV3-2); TRBD1 matches 9 bases. Germline lookup yields CDR1 LGHDT and CDR2 YNNKEL (reference sequence). The V segment lost 0 bases and the J segment 5 bases; nucleotides outside the gene matches: 7. The CDR3 spans 16 residues. The CDR3 spells CASSQEGTGHPETQYF. The CDR3 region has the DNA TGTGCCAGCAGCCAAGAGGGGACAGGGCACCCCGAGACCCAGTACTTC.

Comments on this clone: Germline and junction disagree at one end, which may indicate a read error. The V call is TRBV12-3 or TRBV12-4, the J call TRBJ2-1, with 13 positions matching TRBD2. This CDR3 contains 12 residues. CDR3 loop: CASSMGLAGRLF. CDR3 in DNA: TGTGCCAGCAGCATGGGACTAGCGGGGAGGCTCTTC.

This rearrangement joins TRBV6-6 to TRBJ1-5; D is possibly TRBD1 (5 bases). Trimming removed 10 bases from V and 4 bases from J, with 17 bases in between. Germline lookup yields CDR1 MNHNY and CDR2 SVGAGI (reference sequence). The CDR3 totals 14 residues. CDR3 coding DNA: TGTGCCAATACAGGCTCGGGAGGGAATCAGCCCCAGCATTTT. The encoded protein is CANTGSGGNQPQHF.

V and J are TRBV29-1 and TRBJ2-1, with D maybe TRBD2 (7 bases). This CDR3 is built from 14 residues. Germline-derived CDR1 and CDR2 are SQVTM and ANQGSEA. Trimming shortened V by 8 bases and J by 4 bases, and 18 bases separated the two germline ends. This CDR3 reads CSLGEGGLYNEQFF. CDR3 coding DNA: TGCAGCCTAGGAGAGGGGGGGCTTTACAATGAGCAGTTCTTC.

The chain carries TRBV15 and TRBJ2-1; D remains ambiguous. The CDR3 is made up of 18 amino acids. V gave up 3 bases and J gave up 5 bases, with 23 bases separating them. Germline V gene data show CDR1 as LNHNV and CDR2 as YYDKDF (reference sequence). The CDR3 bases are TGTGCCACCAGCAGGGCCCTTTCGACAACCTTCTCGGACAATGAGCAGTTCTTC. It is translated as CATSRALSTTFSDNEQFF.

CDR3 in DNA: TGCGCCAGCAGCTTGAGTGAACAGGGAAAATACAATGAGCAGTTCTTC. This encodes CASSLSEQGKYNEQFF. This chain joins TRBV5-1 and TRBJ2-1, with D possibly TRBD1 on 6 matching bases. The V gene lost 1 base and the J gene lost 4 bases, with 15 bases spanning the gap. The CDR3 has 16 amino acids. CDR1 is SGHRS, CDR2 YFSETQ, per germline.

The V gene is TRBV5-6, the J gene TRBJ1-2, with D unclear. The CDR3 runs 12 residues. V lost 0 bases, J lost 14 bases, and 14 bases lay in between. The germline CDR1 and CDR2 sequences are SGHDT and YYEEEE. The CDR3 DNA is TGTGCCAGCAGCTTGGGACCCACAGAGCCGACCTTC. Protein sequence: CASSLGPTEPTF.

The chain combines TRBV28 with TRBJ1-1; D is possibly TRBD1 (5 bases). Trimming stripped 7 bases from V and 5 bases from J, with 11 bases between. The CDR3 loop spans 12 amino acids. The germline V gene has CDR1 MDHEN and CDR2 SYDVKM. CDR3 bases: TGTGCCAGCAATCAGGGCAGGACTGAAGCTTTCTTT. Translating it yields CASNQGRTEAFF.

The chain's CDR3 is CASGYSGQTEAFF. The CDR3 DNA is TGTGCCAGCGGCTATTCAGGGCAGACTGAAGCTTTCTTT. The J gene is TRBJ1-1, the V gene TRBV7-3; D perhaps matches TRBD1 (5 bases). In germline, CDR1 is SGHTA, CDR2 FQGTGA. This CDR3 region has 13 residues. Between the trimmed V and J ends, which lost 8 bases and 5 bases, there was a span of 15 bases.